This entry describes one T cell receptor beta chain. The sample belongs to a study of blood T cell repertoires in COVID-19. The wider study: From the United States, Italy and Spain came samples of acute and convalescent COVID-19.

CDR3 length: 15 residues. Germline trimming cut 5 bases from V and 3 bases from J; bases unmatched to any gene: 5. Germline assignment: CDR1 SGHTA and CDR2 FQGNSA. Using immunoSEQ multiplex PCR, the repertoire was profiled, and TCRdb retains in-frame clones only, with some absent. Found here are roughly 100,000 clones, around 89% of them singletons; the top ten hold around 5%. The material sequenced was peripheral blood. The chain links TRBV7-2 to TRBJ1-2, with 11 bases aligning to TRBD1. The sequence came from a woman over 75 with active COVID-19. CDR3 nucleotide sequence: TGTGCCAGCAGCCCCCGGACAGGGGGCGACTATGGCTACACCTTC. Amino acid sequence: CASSPRTGGDYGYTF.